This T cell receptor beta chain was obtained from a study of identical twins. Trimming shortened V by 1 base and J by 4 bases, and 14 bases separated the two germline ends. Germline V CDR1 and CDR2: LGHDT, YNNKEL (reference sequence). The CDR3 runs to 16 residues. Worth noting for this clonotype: Antigen specificity is unknown.

Notes on the study in general: The conclusions drew on cross-sectional statistical analysis instead of tracking the same donors. Zero-insertion analyses were open to partial confounding by invariant MAIT and iNKT cells. Out-of-frame TCR alpha sharing observed in monozygotic twins exceeded model estimates.

In every case, the donor was a healthy Caucasian. TCRdb processed the 5' RACE reads anew with MiXCR; each CDR3 protein has one entry. The sample shows around 510,000 distinct CDR3 sequences, over 11% of them seen only once. These data were also reused for a study on yellow fever vaccine responses in identical twins.

The V gene is TRBV3-1, the J gene TRBJ2-1; D not resolved. The clonotype comes from a woman between 18 and 29 years old in good health. The sample was CD4+ T cells sorted from blood. The CDR3 here is CASSQVVAYAYNEQFF. CDR3 nucleotides: TGTGCCAGCAGCCAAGTCGTGGCCTACGCGTACAATGAGCAGTTCTTC.